Below are 13 T cell receptor beta chains sequenced from a single sample in a study of T cell repertoires in aging, cancer and after chemotherapy. TCR beta rearrangements were amplified from peripheral blood genomic DNA. Multiplex touch-down PCR with TRB-A/B primers amplified rearranged V-D-J TRB sequences. Using its own MiXCR run on the multiplex PCR reads, TCRdb lists one record per CDR3 protein. The sample includes thousands of distinct CDR3 sequences, approximately 20% of them seen just once. Sequences were obtained from blood. These receptors originate from a human donor with a blood cancer.

This clonotype occurred a few times. J is TRBJ2-3 and V is TRBV20-1; 8 bases align to TRBD2. Losses at the gene ends were 2 bases for V and 5 bases for J; bases not matched to a gene: 6. Germline V gives CDR1 DFQATT, CDR2 SNEGSKA (reference sequence). The CDR3 length is 14 residues. CDR3 in DNA: TGCAGTGCTAGATACGCGGGGGGATTAGATACGCAGTATTTT. It is translated as CSARYAGGLDTQYF.

With respect to this clonotype: A single base separates this from a much larger clone, so it may be a read error. The chain carries TRBV11-1 and TRBJ1-1; a possible D gene is TRBD1 (5 bases). Germline CDR1 SGHAT, CDR2 FQDESV (reference sequence). The CDR3 loop spans 13 amino acids. Trimming took 4 bases from V and 5 from J, leaving 11 bases between them. The CDR3 loop reads CASSSQGGTEAFF. In DNA, the CDR3 is TGTGCCAGCAGCTCCCAGGGAGGAACTGAAGCTTTCTTT. Together with reference TRBV11-1 and TRBJ1-1, the CDR3 gives the full variable domain: EAEVAQSPRYKITEKSQAVAFWCDPISGHATLYWYRQILGQGPELLVQFQDESVVDDSQLPKDRFSAERLKGVDSTLKIQPAELGDSAMYLCASSSQGGTEAFFGQGTRLTVV.

Worth noting for this clonotype: This may stem from a read error, because a much larger clone lies one nucleotide away. The chain has TRBV5-3 and TRBJ2-3, with D perhaps TRBD1 or TRBD2 (6 bases each). TRBV5-3 is placed among ORFs of uncertain function. Between the trimmed V and J ends, which lost 4 bases and 5 bases, there was a span of 17 bases. The CDR3 covers 15 residues. The CDR3, as DNA: TGTGCCAGAAGCCTGGGTGGGGGGCTGCAAGATACGCAGTATTTT. Translating it yields CARSLGGGLQDTQYF.

The chain is built from TRBV5-6 and TRBJ2-1; 11 nucleotides agree with TRBD2. The J segment lost 4 bases and the V segment lost 4 bases, leaving 19 bases of the junction unmatched. This CDR3 has 20 residues. Germline CDR1 and CDR2: SGHDT and YYEEEE. CDR3 region: CASSQDWGASGRRGYNEQFF. Here the CDR3 DNA reads TGTGCCAGCAGCCAAGATTGGGGGGCTAGCGGGAGGCGGGGTTACAATGAGCAGTTCTTC.

In the case of this clonotype: The junction departs from the called germline gene at one end, perhaps through a read error. The chain employs TRBV7-7 and TRBJ2-3, with 10 bases aligning to TRBD2. Germline loops: CDR1 SSHAT, CDR2 FNYEAQ (reference sequence). The CDR3 is 15 amino acids. CDR3 bases: TGTGCTAGCAGCTTAGTAGCGGGGGGACCCAATACGCAGTATTTT. Protein product: CASSLVAGGPNTQYF.

There are a few counts of this clonotype. The chain combines TRBV10-1 with TRBJ2-7; perhaps TRBD1 as D (6 bases). V lost 0 bases and J lost 4, with 13 bases in between. This CDR3 comprises 15 residues. Germline loops: CDR1 WNHNN, CDR2 SYGVQD (reference sequence). In DNA form, the CDR3 reads TGCGCCAGCAGTGAGTCTCCTACAGGGAATTACGAGCAGTACTTC. It specifies CASSESPTGNYEQYF.

This clonotype is medium-sized within its sample. The chain recombines TRBV18 with TRBJ1-2; D uncertain. Germline CDR1 is KGHSH and CDR2 is LQKENI. The CDR3 has 16 residues. Trimming pared 6 bases from V and 3 bases from J, leaving 20 bases between. This CDR3 reads CASSHDAGNGDYGYTF. In DNA form, the CDR3 reads TGTGCCAGCTCCCACGACGCGGGGAATGGCGACTATGGCTACACCTTC. Full variable domain (missing parts from reference TRBV18 and TRBJ1-2): NAGVMQNPRHLVRRRGQEARLRCSPMKGHSHVYWYRQLPEEGLKFMVYLQKENIIDESGMPKERFSAEFPKEGPSILRIQQVVRGDSAAYFCASSHDAGNGDYGYTFGSGTRLTVV.

This clonotype is medium-sized within its sample. The V gene is TRBV19, the J gene TRBJ1-1; D uncertain. Trimming removed 7 bases at V and 5 bases at J, with 14 bases between. There are 13 residues in the CDR3. Germline V gives CDR1 LNHDA, CDR2 SQIVND (reference sequence). In DNA form, the CDR3 reads TGTGCCAGTACTCTAGGCGCGCGGACTGAAGCTTTCTTT. It specifies CASTLGARTEAFF. The whole variable domain, remainder taken from reference TRBV19 and TRBJ1-1, is DGGITQSPKYLFRKEGQNVTLSCEQNLNHDAMYWYRQDPGQGLRLIYYSQIVNDFQKGDIAEGYSVSREKKESFPLTVTSAQKNPTAFYLCASTLGARTEAFFGQGTRLTVV.

This clonotype has a handful of counts. The chain carries TRBV30 and TRBJ2-1, with 8 bases fitting TRBD2. CDR3 size: 16 residues. Per germline, CDR1 GTSNPN and CDR2 SVGIG (reference sequence). With 0 bases clipped from V and 2 bases from J, the junction kept 6 bases outside the gene matches. The CDR3 sequence: CAWSVGSSGAYNEQFF. The CDR3 region has the DNA TGTGCCTGGAGTGTGGGGAGTAGCGGGGCCTACAATGAGCAGTTCTTC.

This clonotype qualifies as medium-sized (0.01 to 0.1%). V usage is TRBV27 and J usage is TRBJ2-3, with unresolved D. The CDR3 is 14 amino acids. CDR1 and CDR2 from the germline V gene are MNHEY and SMNVEV (reference sequence). The DNA for the CDR3 is TGTGCAAGTTCTTTCATTTCTAGCACAGATACGCAGTATTTT. Its protein is CASSFISSTDTQYF.

This clonotype counts as medium-sized. The chain carries TRBV6-1 and TRBJ1-3; D not resolved. The V end lost 4 bases, the J end lost 2 bases, and 12 bases lay between the germline ends. Germline lookup yields CDR1 MNHNS and CDR2 SASEGT. The CDR3 runs to 15 residues. CDR3 in DNA: TGTGCCAGCAGTGTGAGTTCTTCCCCTGGAAACACCATATATTTT. This gives the protein CASSVSSSPGNTIYF.

Comments on this clonotype: A read error is possible here, since a much larger clone lies one base away. The gene calls are TRBV19 and TRBJ1-1, with D perhaps TRBD1 (5 bases). CDR1 is LNHDA, CDR2 SQIVND, per germline (reference sequence). Trimming removed 6 bases from V and 2 bases from J, with 13 bases in between. This CDR3 spans 14 amino acids. CDR3 protein: CASRYRISNTEAFF. In nucleotides, the CDR3 is TGTGCCAGTAGATACAGGATTTCCAACACTGAAGCTTTCTTT. Full variable domain (remainder filled in from reference TRBV19 and TRBJ1-1): DGGITQSPKYLFRKEGQNVTLSCEQNLNHDAMYWYRQDPGQGLRLIYYSQIVNDFQKGDIAEGYSVSREKKESFPLTVTSAQKNPTAFYLCASRYRISNTEAFFGQGTRLTVV.

As concerns this clonotype: A much larger clone lies a single base off, so this may be a read error. The rearrangement links TRBV27 to TRBJ2-5; maybe TRBD2 (6 bases). The germline V gene has CDR1 MNHEY and CDR2 SMNVEV (reference sequence). The CDR3 is 14 amino acids. The CDR3, as DNA: TGTGCCATCAGTCTCCGGGACTCTGAAGAGACCCAGTACTTC. It specifies CAISLRDSEETQYF.